This T cell receptor (beta chain) comes out of a study of identical twins. Study-wide results and caveats: Out-of-frame TCR alpha sharing observed in monozygotic twins exceeded model estimates.

Trimming left V 4 bases short and J 3 bases short, with 14 bases between. The CDR3 has 15 residues. Germline CDR1 and CDR2: MNHNS and SASEGT. MiXCR, run by TCRdb on the 5' RACE reads, gives a single entry per CDR3 protein. The table lists some 790,000 distinct CDR3 sequences, over 15% of them singletons. This clonotype has only a few counts. Its specificity is not known. This sample was shared with a second study, whose subject was T cells expressing NK-cell markers.

This TCR was sampled from a woman in her late teens or twenties in good health. This chain joins TRBV6-1 and TRBJ2-3; D is possibly TRBD1 (5 bases). The specimen was PBMCs. CDR3 sequence reads: CASSADRPPTDTQYF. Here the CDR3 DNA reads TGTGCCAGCAGTGCCGACAGACCACCTACAGATACGCAGTATTTT.